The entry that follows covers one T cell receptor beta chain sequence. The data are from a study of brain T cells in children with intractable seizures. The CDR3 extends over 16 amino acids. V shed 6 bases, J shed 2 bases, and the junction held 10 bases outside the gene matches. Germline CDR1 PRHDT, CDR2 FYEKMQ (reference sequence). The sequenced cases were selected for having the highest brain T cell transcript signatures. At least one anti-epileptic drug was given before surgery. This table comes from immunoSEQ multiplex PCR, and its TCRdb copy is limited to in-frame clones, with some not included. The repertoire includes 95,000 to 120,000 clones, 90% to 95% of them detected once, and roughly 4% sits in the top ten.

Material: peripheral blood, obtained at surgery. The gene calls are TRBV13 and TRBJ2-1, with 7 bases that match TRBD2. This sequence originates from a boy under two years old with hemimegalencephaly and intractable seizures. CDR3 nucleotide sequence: TGTGCCAGCAGTACCCTAGCGGCTAATACCTACAATGAGCAGTTCTTC. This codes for CASSTLAANTYNEQFF. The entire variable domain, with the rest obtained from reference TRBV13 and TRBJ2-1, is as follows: AAGVIQSPRHLIKEKRETATLKCYPIPRHDTVYWYQQGPGQDPQFLISFYEKMQSDKGSIPDRFSAQQFSDYHSELNMSSLELGDSALYFCASSTLAANTYNEQFFGPGTRLTVL.